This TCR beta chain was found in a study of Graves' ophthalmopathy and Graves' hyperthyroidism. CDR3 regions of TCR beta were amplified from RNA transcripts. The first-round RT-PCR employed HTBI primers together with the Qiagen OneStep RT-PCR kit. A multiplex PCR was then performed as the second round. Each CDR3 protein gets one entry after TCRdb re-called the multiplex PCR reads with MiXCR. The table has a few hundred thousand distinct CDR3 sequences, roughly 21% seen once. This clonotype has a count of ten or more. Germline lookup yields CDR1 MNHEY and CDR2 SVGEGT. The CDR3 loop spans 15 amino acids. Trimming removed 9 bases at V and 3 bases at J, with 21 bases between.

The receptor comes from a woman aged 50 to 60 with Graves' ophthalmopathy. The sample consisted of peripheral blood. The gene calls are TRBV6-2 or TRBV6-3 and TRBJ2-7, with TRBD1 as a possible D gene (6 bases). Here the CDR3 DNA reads TGTGCCAGTAGCACCACAGGGACGATAAACTACGAGCAGTACTTC. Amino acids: CASSTTGTINYEQYF.